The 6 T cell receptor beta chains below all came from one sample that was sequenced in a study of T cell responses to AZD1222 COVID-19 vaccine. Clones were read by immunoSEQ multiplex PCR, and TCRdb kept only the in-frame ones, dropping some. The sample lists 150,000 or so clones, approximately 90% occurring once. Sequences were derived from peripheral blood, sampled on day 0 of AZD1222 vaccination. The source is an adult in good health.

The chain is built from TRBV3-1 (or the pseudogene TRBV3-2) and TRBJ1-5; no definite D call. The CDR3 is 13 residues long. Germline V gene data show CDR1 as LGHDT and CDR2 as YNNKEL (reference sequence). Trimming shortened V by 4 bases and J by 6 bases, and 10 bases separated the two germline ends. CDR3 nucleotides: TGTGCCAGCAGCCGAGCCCGGGGTCAGCCCCAGCATTTT. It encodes CASSRARGQPQHF.

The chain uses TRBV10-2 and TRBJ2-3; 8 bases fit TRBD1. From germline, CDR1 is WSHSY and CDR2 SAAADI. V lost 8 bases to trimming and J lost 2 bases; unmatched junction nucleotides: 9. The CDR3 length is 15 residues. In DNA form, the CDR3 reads TGCGCCAGCGAAAAAGGACAGGGACCCACAGATACGCAGTATTTT. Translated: CASEKGQGPTDTQYF.

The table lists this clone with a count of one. For the CDR3, the DNA is TGTGCCAGCAGCCCCACCCTTAGAGCGGGGGGGCGACATACGCAGTATTTT. This translates into CASSPTLRAGGRHTQYF. The chain is built from TRBV7-2 and TRBJ2-3; 10 nucleotides match TRBD2. The CDR3 spans 17 residues. V lost 5 bases to trimming and J lost 7 bases; unmatched junction nucleotides: 15. Germline CDR1 SGHTA, CDR2 FQGNSA.

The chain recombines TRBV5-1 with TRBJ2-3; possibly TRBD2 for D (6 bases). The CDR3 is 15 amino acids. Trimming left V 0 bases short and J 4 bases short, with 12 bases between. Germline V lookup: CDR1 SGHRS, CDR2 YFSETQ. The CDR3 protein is CASSLGSGEADTQYF. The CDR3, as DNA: TGCGCCAGCAGCTTGGGGTCCGGGGAGGCAGATACGCAGTATTTT.

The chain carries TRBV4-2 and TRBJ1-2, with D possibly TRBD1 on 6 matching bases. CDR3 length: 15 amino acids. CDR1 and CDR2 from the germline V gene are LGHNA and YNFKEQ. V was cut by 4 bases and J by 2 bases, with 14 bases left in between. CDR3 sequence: CASSPQGGQNYGYTF. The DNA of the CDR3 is TGTGCCAGCAGCCCACAAGGAGGACAGAACTATGGCTACACCTTC.

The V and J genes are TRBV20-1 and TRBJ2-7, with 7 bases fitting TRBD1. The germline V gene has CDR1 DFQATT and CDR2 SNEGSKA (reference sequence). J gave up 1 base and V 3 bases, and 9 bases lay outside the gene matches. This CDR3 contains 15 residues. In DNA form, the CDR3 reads TGCAGTGCTAGTCTACTACCGGGACAGTCCTACGAGCAGTACTTC. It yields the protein CSASLLPGQSYEQYF.